This TCR beta chain was captured in a study of blood T cell repertoires in COVID-19. In the study overall: The samples span acute and convalescent COVID-19 from the United States, Italy and Spain. From T cells, B-cell-depleted T cells, or PBMCs came the material, which was cDNA or gDNA.

This clone was observed a handful of times. CDR1 is SQVTM and CDR2 is ANQGSEA in the germline V gene. Trimming cost V 5 bases and J 3 bases, with 19 bases left between them. The CDR3 has 16 amino acids. Original methodology: Using reference gene primer amplification, nucleated cell counts were estimated. The repertoire was sequenced with immunoSEQ multiplex PCR; TCRdb's copy has only in-frame clones and lacks some. V and J calls and clone size are as listed in that table; D and trimming were resolved from the DNA. Among 90,000 to 140,000 clones listed, 81% were seen once. This clonotype was obtained from a man older than 75 with acute or convalescent COVID-19. V and J are TRBV29-1 and TRBJ2-2, with D perhaps matching TRBD1 (6 bases). Sequenced: peripheral blood. CDR3 coding DNA: TGCAGCGTTCGATCGCTGGGGGCGACTCACACCGGGGAGCTGTTTTTT. Protein sequence: CSVRSLGATHTGELFF.